Following are 28 T cell receptor beta chains from one sample sequenced in a study of blood T cell repertoires in COVID-19. Sequencing was performed with immunoSEQ multiplex PCR; in TCRdb, only in-frame clones are kept and a portion is missing. The table has under 350,000 clones, around 92% seen once. The sequenced sample consisted of peripheral blood. The receptors were sampled from a woman under 40 with COVID-19, enrolled during active disease.

This clone was picked up a small number of times. The rearrangement joins TRBV25-1 to TRBJ1-6, with D uncertain. Trimming took 2 bases from V and 8 from J, leaving 7 bases between them. The CDR3 loop spans 13 amino acids. Germline V CDR1 and CDR2: MGHDK, SYGVNS. CDR3 sequence reads: CASSEQEDSPLHF. CDR3 DNA: TGTGCCAGCAGTGAACAGGAGGATTCACCCCTCCACTTT.

The V call is TRBV18, the J call TRBJ1-2; the D is unclear. The CDR3 has 13 amino acids. Trimming cost V 3 bases and J 4 bases, with 9 bases left between them. Germline CDR1 reads KGHSH; CDR2 reads LQKENI. The CDR3 spells CASSPTDVYGYTF. CDR3 sequence (DNA): TGTGCCAGCTCACCCACAGACGTCTATGGCTACACCTTC.

The CDR3 region is CASSAGQEAFF. In DNA form, the CDR3 reads TGTGCCAGCAGCGCCGGACAGGAAGCTTTCTTT. The chain employs TRBV9 and TRBJ1-1; D is possibly TRBD1 (6 bases). The germline V gene encodes CDR1 SGDLS and CDR2 YYNGEE. The ends were cut back, 3 bases at V and 8 bases at J, with 8 bases in the middle. This CDR3 region has 11 residues.

The chain carries TRBV6-4 and TRBJ2-1; maybe TRBD2 (5 bases). V shed 2 bases and J shed 9 bases, with 14 bases lying between them. Germline CDR1 is MRHNA and CDR2 is SNTAGT. The CDR3 has 14 residues. CDR3: CASSDKEAGSEQFF. CDR3 bases: TGTGCCAGCAGTGACAAGGAGGCAGGTAGTGAGCAGTTCTTC.

The chain recombines TRBV11-3 with TRBJ2-1; D gene uncertain. This CDR3 is built from 13 residues. Germline assignment: CDR1 SGHNT and CDR2 YENEEA. Trimming shortened V by 8 bases and J by 5 bases, and 13 bases separated the two germline ends. CDR3 protein: CASQTRSNNEQFF. The CDR3 DNA reads TGTGCCAGCCAGACACGGTCAAACAATGAGCAGTTCTTC. Using reference TRBV11-3 and TRBJ2-1 for the parts outside the CDR3, the full variable domain is EAGVVQSPRYKIIEKKQPVAFWCNPISGHNTLYWYLQNLGQGPELLIRYENEEAVDDSQLPKDRFSAERLKGVDSTLKIQPAELGDSAVYLCASQTRSNNEQFFGPGTRLTVL.

About this clone: Distinct nucleotide sequences in the sample also encode this CDR3. This rearrangement joins TRBV2 to TRBJ1-3; 7 bases match TRBD1. Germline values: CDR1 SNHLY, CDR2 FYNNEI. This CDR3 comprises 14 residues. V lost 5 bases, J lost 4 bases, and 5 bases stayed unmatched. CDR3 amino acids: CASSRQGGGNTIYF. Written as DNA, the CDR3 is TGTGCCAGCAGTCGACAGGGAGGAGGAAACACCATATATTTT. Using reference TRBV2 and TRBJ1-3 for the parts outside the CDR3, the full variable domain is EPEVTQTPSHQVTQMGQEVILRCVPISNHLYFYWYRQILGQKVEFLVSFYNNEISEKSEIFDDQFSVERPDGSNFTLKIRSTKLEDSAMYFCASSRQGGGNTIYFGEGSWLTVV.

The rearrangement uses TRBV5-1 and TRBJ2-5, with D possibly matching TRBD1 (6 bases). The V end lost 4 bases, the J end lost 5 bases, and 18 bases lay between the germline ends. Germline CDR1 reads SGHRS; CDR2 reads YFSETQ. This CDR3 has 15 residues. CDR3 DNA: TGCGCCAGCAGCACGCGACAGGCTTCGGGGGAGACCCAGTACTTC. As protein: CASSTRQASGETQYF. Supplemented by reference TRBV5-1 and TRBJ2-5, the full variable domain reads KAGVTQTPRYLIKTRGQQVTLSCSPISGHRSVSWYQQTPGQGLQFLFEYFSETQRNKGNFPGRFSGRQFSNSRSEMNVSTLELGDSALYLCASSTRQASGETQYFGPGTRLLVL.

This chain links TRBV24-1 with TRBJ2-5, with 7 bases lining up with TRBD1. The germline V gene has CDR1 KGHDR and CDR2 SFDVKD. The trim removed 1 base at V and 3 bases at J, leaving 7 bases unmatched. The CDR3 is 16 amino acids. The CDR3 bases are TGTGCCACCAGTGATTTTGGCCGACAGGGAAAAGAGACCCAGTACTTC. Translated, it gives CATSDFGRQGKETQYF.

This rearrangement joins TRBV7-2 to TRBJ2-7; 9 bases are shared with TRBD1. Germline V gives CDR1 SGHTA, CDR2 FQGNSA. Unmatched junction bases numbered 4, after V lost 0 bases and J lost 4 bases. The CDR3 runs to 15 residues. CDR3 in amino acids: CASSLAWTGVYEQYV. In DNA, the CDR3 is TGTGCCAGCAGCTTAGCATGGACAGGGGTATACGAGCAGTACGTC.

The chain has TRBV19 and TRBJ1-2, with TRBD1 as a possible D gene (5 bases). V dropped 7 bases and J dropped 2 bases, with 14 bases sitting between them. The germline V gene has CDR1 LNHDA and CDR2 SQIVND (reference sequence). CDR3 length: 14 residues. CDR3 sequence (DNA): TGTGCCAGTACCTCGACAGTCCTCAACTATGGCTACACCTTC. This translates into CASTSTVLNYGYTF.

This clone was recorded once. The chain employs TRBV7-9 and TRBJ1-6; 8 bases agree with TRBD1. Germline V lookup: CDR1 SEHNR, CDR2 FQNEAQ (reference sequence). The junction had 6 bases not matched to a gene; V was cut back by 1 base and J by 10 bases. The CDR3 is 15 amino acids. CDR3 sequence reads: CASSLGRTGQSPLHF. CDR3 DNA: TGTGCCAGCAGCTTAGGAAGGACAGGGCAGTCACCCCTCCACTTT. Looking up the rest from reference TRBV7-9 and TRBJ1-6 gives the full variable domain: DTGVSQNPRHKITKRGQNVTFRCDPISEHNRLYWYRQTLGQGPEFLTYFQNEAQLEKSRLLSDRFSAERPKGSFSTLEIQRTEQGDSAMYLCASSLGRTGQSPLHFGNGTRLTVT.

The V gene is TRBV10-3, the J gene TRBJ2-3; D remains unclear. Germline CDR1 is ENHRY and CDR2 is SYGVKD. V was pared by 0 bases and J by 6 bases, with 10 bases between. This CDR3 is built from 14 residues. This chain's CDR3 is CAISESASRDTQYF. The CDR3 DNA is TGTGCCATCAGTGAGTCGGCCTCGAGGGATACGCAGTATTTT.

The chain couples TRBV7-8 to TRBJ1-5; D is undetermined. This CDR3 spans 18 amino acids. Germline CDR1 and CDR2: SGHVS and FQNEAQ. Trimming stripped 2 bases from V and 4 bases from J, with 21 bases between. CDR3 sequence reads: CASSLSKVRLGRNQPQHF. CDR3 nucleotides: TGTGCCAGCAGCTTATCGAAAGTCAGGTTAGGAAGGAATCAGCCCCAGCATTTT.

The chain carries TRBV3-1 (or the pseudogene TRBV3-2) and TRBJ1-3; the match to TRBD1 covers 7 bases. Germline CDR1 and CDR2: LGHDT and YNNKEL (reference sequence). The CDR3 has 15 residues. V gave up 4 bases and J gave up 4 bases; unmatched junction bases: 7. For the CDR3, the DNA is TGTGCCAGCAGCCCTCGACGGGGACAGGGAAACACCATATATTTT. It yields the protein CASSPRRGQGNTIYF.

In this sample, this clone turned up a few times. This rearrangement joins TRBV3-1 (or the pseudogene TRBV3-2) to TRBJ2-2; 16 bases line up with TRBD2. V lost 0 bases and J lost 6; bases outside the gene matches: 10. The CDR3 is made up of 20 amino acids. The germline V gene encodes CDR1 LGHDT and CDR2 YNNKEL (reference sequence). CDR3 bases: TGTGCCAGCAGCCAAGATTTGGGACTAGCGGGGGGGCGAATGGCCGGGGAGCTGTTTTTT. Translating gives CASSQDLGLAGGRMAGELFF.

V and J are TRBV4-2 and TRBJ2-1; 8 bases are a match to TRBD1. CDR1 and CDR2 from the germline V gene are LGHNA and YNFKEQ. The J segment lost 12 bases and the V segment lost 1 base, leaving 2 bases of the junction unmatched. The CDR3 contains 12 residues. The DNA of the CDR3 is TGTGCCAGCAGCCAAGTAGACAGGGGGCAGTTCTTC. Translated: CASSQVDRGQFF.

CDR3 nucleotide sequence: TGTGCCAGCAGCTTAGACCGGGGTCAACAGCCCCAGCATTTT. This codes for CASSLDRGQQPQHF. V is TRBV7-8 and J is TRBJ1-5; D is unresolved. Per the germline V gene, CDR1 is SGHVS and CDR2 is FQNEAQ. The CDR3 has 14 residues. V was pared by 1 base and J by 7 bases, with 11 bases between.

This sequence joins TRBV28 and TRBJ1-1; D remains unclear. V shed 7 bases and J shed 2 bases, with 17 bases lying between them. The CDR3 spans 15 residues. From germline, CDR1 is MDHEN and CDR2 SYDVKM. CDR3 nucleotide sequence: TGTGCCAGCACGGAACTCCGCAGCGTTAACACTGAAGCTTTCTTT. It encodes CASTELRSVNTEAFF.

Worth noting for this clone: In the same sample, other DNA sequences code for this CDR3. This chain joins TRBV6-4 and TRBJ2-1; D not resolved. The CDR3 runs to 15 residues. V shed 2 bases and J shed 0 bases, with 8 bases lying between them. The germline V gene has CDR1 MRHNA and CDR2 SNTAGT. This CDR3 is CASSDGRSSYNEQFF. The DNA of the CDR3 is TGTGCCAGCAGTGACGGGCGAAGCTCCTACAATGAGCAGTTCTTC.

The chain recombines TRBV4-1 with TRBJ2-1, with TRBD2 matching 14 bases. J was trimmed by 9 bases and V by 4 bases; bases with no gene match: 8. Germline values: CDR1 MGHRA, CDR2 YSYEKL. This CDR3 has 16 residues. The CDR3 nucleotides read TGCGCCAGCAGCCCGACTAGCGGGGGGGCTAAAGGTGAGCAGTTCTTC. Translated: CASSPTSGGAKGEQFF.

This chain uses TRBV19 with TRBJ1-5; 8 nucleotides align to TRBD1. J was trimmed by 5 bases and V by 7 bases; bases with no gene match: 4. Germline V gene data show CDR1 as LNHDA and CDR2 as SQIVND (reference sequence). The CDR3 has 13 amino acids. The CDR3 region is CASTLQGDQPQHF. For the CDR3, the DNA is TGTGCCAGTACCCTACAGGGGGATCAGCCCCAGCATTTT.

The chain combines TRBV2 with TRBJ1-2, with D possibly TRBD1 on 5 matching bases. V shed 7 bases and J shed 8 bases, with 14 bases lying between them. Germline V CDR1 and CDR2: SNHLY, FYNNEI. The CDR3 consists of 12 residues. DNA for the CDR3: TGTGCCAGCAATAGACAGCGTGGAGGCTACACCTTC. Its protein product is CASNRQRGGYTF.

This clone turned up a few times. The chain links TRBV1 to TRBJ2-7; the table assigns TRBD2, which was not confirmed against the DNA. TRBV1 is listed as a pseudogene. This CDR3 has 19 residues. The CDR3 nucleotides read TGCACCAGCAGCCAAGACCGAACCACTAGCGGGGGGGCCGGGTACGAGCAGTACTTC. Its protein is CTSSQDRTTSGGAGYEQYF.

This chain joins TRBV7-2 and TRBJ1-5; tentatively, D is TRBD1 (6 bases). The CDR3 is 15 amino acids. The V gene's germline CDR1 is SGHTA and CDR2 FQGNSA. V was trimmed by 5 bases and J by 3 bases, leaving 14 bases between them. The CDR3: CASSGQMGTNQPQHF. CDR3 sequence (DNA): TGTGCCAGCAGCGGACAGATGGGAACCAATCAGCCCCAGCATTTT.

The chain recombines TRBV7-9 with TRBJ2-5; D unresolved. Germline V CDR1 and CDR2: SEHNR, FQNEAQ (reference sequence). The V gene lost 7 bases and the J gene lost 2 bases, with 14 bases spanning the gap. The CDR3 spans 14 residues. The CDR3 spells CASTSTESQETQYF. The CDR3 coding sequence is TGTGCCAGCACCTCAACAGAAAGTCAAGAGACCCAGTACTTC.

The chain recombines TRBV27 with TRBJ1-5, with a weak D call TRBD1 (6 bases). The CDR3 contains 14 residues. V was shortened by 6 bases and J by 1 base, with 10 bases between the two germline ends. Germline loops: CDR1 MNHEY, CDR2 SMNVEV (reference sequence). The CDR3 region is CASRTGSSNQPQHF. CDR3 coding DNA: TGTGCCAGCAGAACAGGGTCAAGCAATCAGCCCCAGCATTTT.

The chain carries TRBV2 and TRBJ1-2; D call uncertain. The CDR3 extends over 8 amino acids. Per germline, CDR1 SNHLY and CDR2 FYNNEI. The V gene lost 10 bases and the J gene lost 10 bases, with 7 bases spanning the gap. CDR3 nucleotide sequence: TGTGCCACCGCAGACTACACCTTC. This translates into CATADYTF.

V and J are TRBV7-3 and TRBJ2-3; possible D gene TRBD2, 5 bases. CDR1 and CDR2 from the germline V gene are SGHTA and FQGTGA. This CDR3 comprises 12 residues. V lost 2 bases and J 9 bases, leaving 9 bases between the germline ends. CDR3 sequence: CASSLPPGTQYF. CDR3 sequence (DNA): TGTGCCAGCAGCTTACCGCCGGGAACGCAGTATTTT.